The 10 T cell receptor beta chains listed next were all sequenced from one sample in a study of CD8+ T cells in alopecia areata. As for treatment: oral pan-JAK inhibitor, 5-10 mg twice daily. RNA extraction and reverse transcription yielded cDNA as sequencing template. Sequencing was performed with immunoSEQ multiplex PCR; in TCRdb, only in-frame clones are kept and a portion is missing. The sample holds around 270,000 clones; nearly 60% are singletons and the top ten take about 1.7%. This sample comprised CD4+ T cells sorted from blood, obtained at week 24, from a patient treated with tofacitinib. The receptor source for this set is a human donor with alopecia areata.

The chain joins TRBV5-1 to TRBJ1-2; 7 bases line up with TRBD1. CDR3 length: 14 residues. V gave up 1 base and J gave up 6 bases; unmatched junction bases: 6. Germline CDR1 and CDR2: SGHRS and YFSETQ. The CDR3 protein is CASSLTGVSDGYTF. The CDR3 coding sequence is TGCGCCAGCAGCTTGACAGGGGTGTCGGATGGCTACACCTTC. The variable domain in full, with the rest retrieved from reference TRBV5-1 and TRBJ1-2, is KAGVTQTPRYLIKTRGQQVTLSCSPISGHRSVSWYQQTPGQGLQFLFEYFSETQRNKGNFPGRFSGRQFSNSRSEMNVSTLELGDSALYLCASSLTGVSDGYTFGSGTRLTVV.

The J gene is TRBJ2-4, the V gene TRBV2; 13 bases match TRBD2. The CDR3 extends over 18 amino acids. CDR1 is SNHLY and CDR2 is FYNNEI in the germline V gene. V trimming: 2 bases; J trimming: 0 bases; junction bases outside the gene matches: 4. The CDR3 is CASSEPWTSGGAKNIQYF. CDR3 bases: TGTGCCAGCAGTGAACCGTGGACTAGCGGGGGAGCCAAAAACATTCAGTACTTC.

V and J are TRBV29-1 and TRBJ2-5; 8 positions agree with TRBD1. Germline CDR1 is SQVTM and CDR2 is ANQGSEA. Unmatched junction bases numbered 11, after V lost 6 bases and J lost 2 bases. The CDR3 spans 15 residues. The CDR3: CSVAEGTGVQETQYF. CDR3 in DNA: TGCAGCGTCGCAGAGGGGACAGGCGTACAAGAGACCCAGTACTTC. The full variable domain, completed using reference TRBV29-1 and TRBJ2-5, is SAVISQKPSRDICQRGTSLTIQCQVDSQVTMMFWYRQQPGQSLTLIATANQGSEATYESGFVIDKFPISRPNLTFSTLTVSNMSPEDSSIYLCSVAEGTGVQETQYFGPGTRLLVL.

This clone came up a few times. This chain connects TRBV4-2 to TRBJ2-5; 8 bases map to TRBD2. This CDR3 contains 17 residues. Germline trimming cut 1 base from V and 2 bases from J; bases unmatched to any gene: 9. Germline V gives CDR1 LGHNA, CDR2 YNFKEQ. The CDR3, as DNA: TGTGCCAGCAGCCAAGCTCGGGGGGGCCCTCTACAAGAGACCCAGTACTTC. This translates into CASSQARGGPLQETQYF.

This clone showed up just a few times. The CDR3 loop reads CSDLTGQETQYF. For the CDR3, the DNA is TGCAGCGACCTAACAGGGCAAGAGACCCAGTACTTC. The chain uses TRBV29-1 and TRBJ2-5; D might be TRBD1 (6 bases). V lost 7 bases and J 2 bases, leaving 11 bases between the germline ends. From germline, CDR1 is SQVTM and CDR2 ANQGSEA. The CDR3 sequence is 12 residues long.

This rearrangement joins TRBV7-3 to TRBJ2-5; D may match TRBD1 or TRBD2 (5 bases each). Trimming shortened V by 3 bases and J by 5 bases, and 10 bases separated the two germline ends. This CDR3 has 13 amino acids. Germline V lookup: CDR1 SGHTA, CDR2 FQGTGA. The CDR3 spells CASSLGVAETQYF. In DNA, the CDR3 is TGTGCCAGCAGCTTGGGGGTTGCGGAGACCCAGTACTTC.

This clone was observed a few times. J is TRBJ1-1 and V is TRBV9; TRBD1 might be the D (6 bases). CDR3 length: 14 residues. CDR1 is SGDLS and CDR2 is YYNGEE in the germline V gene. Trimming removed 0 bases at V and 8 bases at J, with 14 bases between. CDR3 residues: CASSVAPGGREAFF. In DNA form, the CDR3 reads TGTGCCAGCAGCGTAGCTCCTGGGGGGCGCGAAGCTTTCTTT.

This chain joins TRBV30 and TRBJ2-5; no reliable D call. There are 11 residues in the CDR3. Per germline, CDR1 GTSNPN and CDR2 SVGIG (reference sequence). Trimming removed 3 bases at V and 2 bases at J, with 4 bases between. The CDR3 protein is CAWSYQETQYF. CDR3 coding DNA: TGTGCCTGGAGCTATCAAGAGACCCAGTACTTC. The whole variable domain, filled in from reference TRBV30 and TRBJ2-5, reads SQTIHQWPATLVQPVGSPLSLECTVEGTSNPNLYWYRQAAGRGLQLLFYSVGIGQISSEVPQNLSASRPQDRQFILSSKKLLLSDSGFYLCAWSYQETQYFGPGTRLLVL.

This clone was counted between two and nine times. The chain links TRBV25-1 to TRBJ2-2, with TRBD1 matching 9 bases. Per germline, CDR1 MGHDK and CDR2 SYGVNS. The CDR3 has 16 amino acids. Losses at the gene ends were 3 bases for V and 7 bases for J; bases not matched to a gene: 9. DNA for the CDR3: TGTGCCAGCAGTGATCCGGGACAGGGTAGAGTCGGGGAGCTGTTTTTT. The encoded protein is CASSDPGQGRVGELFF.

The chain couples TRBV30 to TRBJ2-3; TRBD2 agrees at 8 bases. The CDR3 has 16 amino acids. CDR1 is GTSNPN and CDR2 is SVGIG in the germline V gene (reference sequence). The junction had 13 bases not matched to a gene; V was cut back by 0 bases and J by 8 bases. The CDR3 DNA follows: TGTGCCTGGAGTGTAGGACTAGCAGGGGTGGGTGGTACGCAGTATTTT. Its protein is CAWSVGLAGVGGTQYF.